This T cell receptor beta chain was documented in a study of graft-versus-host responses after intestinal transplantation. The wider study: Recipients were given multivisceral, liver-intestinal, or isolated intestinal transplants. Induction with anti-thymocyte globulin, then tacrolimus and steroids for roughly three years, was given to all recipients. Overall study results and limits: Levels of circulating GvH clones at their peak were associated with early post-transplant HvG declines. GvH clones occurred in recipient marrow; some first appeared in ileum or blood.

V gave up 3 bases and J gave up 4 bases, with 14 bases separating them. The CDR3 runs 14 residues. Germline-derived CDR1 and CDR2 are SGHRS and YFSETQ. In regard to this clone: No antigen is known for it.

Generated by immunoSEQ multiplex PCR, the TCRdb table keeps only in-frame clones and is missing some. The sample gives fewer than 65,000 clones, roughly 90% of which show up once; 0.55% to 0.65% is in the top ten. This specimen was unstimulated CD4+ T cells sorted from spleen or lymph node cells, taken before transplant. The sequence derives from a human donor who was the organ donor for an intestinal transplant. The V and J genes are TRBV5-1 and TRBJ2-7; D possibly corresponds to TRBD2 (6 bases). The CDR3 region has the DNA TGCGCCAGCAGCTCCGGGGGTACGGGGTACGAGCAGTACTTC. Encoded protein: CASSSGGTGYEQYF.